One and the same sample provided the 9 T cell receptor beta chains below, sequenced in a study of tumor-infiltrating lymphocytes in primary liver carcinoma listed by TCRdb under 2017. Total RNA and DNA were co-extracted without cell sorting from approximately 20-30 mg of bulk tissue using the AllPrep DNA/RNA mini kit. The sequencing machine was an Illumina HiSeq 2500. Starting from approximately 460 ng total RNA, TCRbeta-specific cDNA was produced by reverse transcription with a constant-region primer and ProtoScript II reverse transcriptase. TCRbeta libraries were built with three nested multiplex PCR rounds, a slightly modified ARM-PCR procedure. Each of the first two PCR rounds ran for approximately 10 cycles and used multiplex TRBV1-TRBV30 forward primers together with a Cbeta reverse primer. TCRdb trimmed public reads at Q25 via fastp, called clones via MiXCR and kept in-frame beta chains. A single entry per CDR3 protein holds the most common genes and DNA from its merged rows. This sample is represented by 75,000 or so distinct CDR3 sequences; almost 70% of them were singletons. In total, the top ten clones hold 25% to 35% of the sample.

Sequenced: liver tumor tissue from sampling region 4. Reading the label with the study, this specimen's cell subset or site is: tumor region T4, right-lateral pole. Receptors originate from a man aged 40-50 years with primary liver carcinoma and hepatitis B virus infection.

Remarks on this clonotype: In this CDR3 the conserved last residue, phenylalanine or tryptophan, is missing, so a read error is likely. J is TRBJ2-7 and V is TRBV6-1, with D possibly TRBD2 on 7 matching bases. CDR3 length: 16 residues. Germline assignment: CDR1 MNHNS and CDR2 SASEGT. As DNA, the CDR3 is TGTGTCAGCAGTGAGTTAGCAGAGGGGGGGGGAAACGAGCAGTACTTA. This encodes CVSSELAEGGGNEQYL.

On this clonotype: Given the absence of the conserved phenylalanine or tryptophan at the CDR3 end, a read error is likely. The chain combines TRBV6-2 or TRBV6-3 with TRBJ2-7, with D possibly being TRBD1 (6 bases). CDR1 MNHEY and CDR2 SVGEGT come from the germline V gene. Trimming stripped 4 bases from V and 0 bases from J, with 10 bases between. This CDR3 region has 14 residues. In nucleotides, the CDR3 is TGTGCCAGCAGTTCGGGACATAGCTCCTACGAGCAGTACCTC. It is translated as CASSSGHSSYEQYL.

Many counts were recorded for this clonotype. The V gene is TRBV6-2 or TRBV6-3, the J gene TRBJ1-1; D remains ambiguous. Germline CDR1 and CDR2: MNHEY and SVGEGT. V gave up 0 bases and J gave up 3 bases, with 8 bases separating them. This CDR3 region has 14 residues. This CDR3 reads CASSYSAWYTEAFF. Written as DNA, the CDR3 is TGTGCCAGCAGTTACTCCGCCTGGTACACTGAAGCTTTCTTT.

Details on this clonotype: A junction end diverges from the germline sequence, so it may reflect a read error. The chain recombines TRBV4-1 with TRBJ2-2, with a weak D call TRBD2 (5 bases). The length of the CDR3 is 14 residues. Germline CDR1 MGHRA, CDR2 YSYEKL. The DNA of the CDR3 is TGCGCCAGCAGCCAAGCTCTGAGCACCGGGGAACTGTCTTTT. Translating gives CASSQALSTGELSF.

This clonotype was seen ten or more times. The chain has TRBV5-1 and TRBJ2-7; tentatively, D is TRBD1 (5 bases). V gave up 3 bases and J gave up 6 bases, with 19 bases separating them. This CDR3 has 15 amino acids. Germline lookup yields CDR1 SGHRS and CDR2 YFSETQ. CDR3 protein: CASSSLGLSPGEQYF. The CDR3 DNA is TGCGCCAGCAGCTCCCTGGGGCTATCCCCCGGCGAGCAGTACTTC.

This clonotype was recorded at least ten times. The chain employs TRBV10-3 and TRBJ2-1, with D unclear. This CDR3 has 12 residues. Germline lookup yields CDR1 ENHRY and CDR2 SYGVKD. Trimming removed 11 bases at V and 5 bases at J, with 13 bases between. The CDR3 region is CASKERDNEQFF. DNA of the CDR3: TGTGCCTCAAAAGAACGGGACAATGAGCAGTTCTTC.

The V and J genes are TRBV29-1 and TRBJ2-5; D is uncertain. This CDR3 is built from 14 residues. The germline V and J ends were trimmed by 6 bases and 9 bases, with 23 bases remaining between them. CDR1 and CDR2 (germline): SQVTM, ANQGSEA. The CDR3 coding sequence is TGCAGCGTCCGACCTCGTTCCCTAGGTTCGCCCCAGTACTTC. This sequence encodes CSVRPRSLGSPQYF.

V and J are TRBV20-1 and TRBJ2-1, with 9 bases that match TRBD2. Germline CDR1 is DFQATT and CDR2 is SNEGSKA (reference sequence). Trimming at V came to 1 base and at J to 7 bases, leaving 5 bases not matched to a gene. The CDR3 loop spans 14 amino acids. The DNA for the CDR3 is TGCAGTGCTAGAGCGGGGACTAGCTCAAATGAGCAGTTCTTC. This sequence encodes CSARAGTSSNEQFF.

The gene calls are TRBV29-1 and TRBJ2-7; TRBD2 is a possible D gene (5 bases). The CDR3 totals 13 residues. CDR1 and CDR2 from the germline V gene are SQVTM and ANQGSEA. V gave up 7 bases and J gave up 2 bases, with 15 bases separating them. The CDR3 sequence is CSAGVLSAYEQYF. The CDR3 coding sequence is TGCAGCGCAGGAGTCCTTAGCGCCTACGAGCAGTACTTC.